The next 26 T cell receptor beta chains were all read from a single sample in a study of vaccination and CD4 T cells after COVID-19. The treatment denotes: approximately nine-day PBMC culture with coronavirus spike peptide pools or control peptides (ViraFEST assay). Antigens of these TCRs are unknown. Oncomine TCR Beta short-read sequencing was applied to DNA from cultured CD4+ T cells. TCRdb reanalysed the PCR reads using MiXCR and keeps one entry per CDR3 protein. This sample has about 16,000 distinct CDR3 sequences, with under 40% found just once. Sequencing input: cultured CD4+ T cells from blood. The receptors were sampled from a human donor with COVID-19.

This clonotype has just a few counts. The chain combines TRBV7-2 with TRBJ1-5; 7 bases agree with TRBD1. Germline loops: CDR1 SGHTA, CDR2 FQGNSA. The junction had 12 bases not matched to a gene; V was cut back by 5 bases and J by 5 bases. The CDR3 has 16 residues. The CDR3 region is CASSPNHRDSYQPQHF. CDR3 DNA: TGTGCCAGCAGCCCGAACCACCGGGACAGTTATCAGCCCCAGCATTTT.

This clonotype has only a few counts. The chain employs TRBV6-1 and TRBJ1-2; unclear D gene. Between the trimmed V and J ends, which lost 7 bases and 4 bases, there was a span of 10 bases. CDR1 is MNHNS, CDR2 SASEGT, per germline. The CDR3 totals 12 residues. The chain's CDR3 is CASTPNSYGYTF. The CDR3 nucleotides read TGTGCCAGCACCCCCAATTCCTATGGCTACACCTTC.

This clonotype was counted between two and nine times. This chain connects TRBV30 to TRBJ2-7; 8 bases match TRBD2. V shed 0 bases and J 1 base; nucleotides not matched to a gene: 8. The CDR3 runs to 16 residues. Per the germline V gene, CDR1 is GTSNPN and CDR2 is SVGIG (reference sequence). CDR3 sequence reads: CAWSVIRAGGSYEQYF. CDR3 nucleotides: TGTGCCTGGAGTGTAATAAGGGCGGGGGGTTCCTACGAGCAGTACTTC.

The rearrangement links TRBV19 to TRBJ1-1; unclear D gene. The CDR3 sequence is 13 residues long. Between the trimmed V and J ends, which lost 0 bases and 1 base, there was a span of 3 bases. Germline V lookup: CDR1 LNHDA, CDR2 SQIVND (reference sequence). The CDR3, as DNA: TGTGCCAGTAGTATAGATGCGAACACTGAAGCTTTCTTT. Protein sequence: CASSIDANTEAFF.

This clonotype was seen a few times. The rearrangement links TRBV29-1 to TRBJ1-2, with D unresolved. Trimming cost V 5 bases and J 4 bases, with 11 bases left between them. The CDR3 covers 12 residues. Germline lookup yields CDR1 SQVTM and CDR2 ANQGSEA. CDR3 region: CSVSWVGYGYTF. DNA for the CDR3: TGCAGCGTTAGTTGGGTGGGCTATGGCTACACCTTC.

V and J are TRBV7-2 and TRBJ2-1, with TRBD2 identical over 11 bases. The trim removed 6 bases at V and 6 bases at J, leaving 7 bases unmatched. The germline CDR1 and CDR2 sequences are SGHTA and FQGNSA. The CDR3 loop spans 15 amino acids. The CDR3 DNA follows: TGTGCCAGCAGGAGCCTAGCGGGGGGCACCAATGAGCAGTTCTTC. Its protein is CASRSLAGGTNEQFF.

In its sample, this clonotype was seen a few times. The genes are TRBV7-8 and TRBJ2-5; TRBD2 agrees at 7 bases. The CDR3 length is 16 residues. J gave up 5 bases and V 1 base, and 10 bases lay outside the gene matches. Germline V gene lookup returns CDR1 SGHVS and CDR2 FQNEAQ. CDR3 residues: CASSLGGGGTRETQYF. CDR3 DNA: TGTGCCAGCAGCTTAGGGGGGGGAGGGACCAGGGAGACCCAGTACTTC.

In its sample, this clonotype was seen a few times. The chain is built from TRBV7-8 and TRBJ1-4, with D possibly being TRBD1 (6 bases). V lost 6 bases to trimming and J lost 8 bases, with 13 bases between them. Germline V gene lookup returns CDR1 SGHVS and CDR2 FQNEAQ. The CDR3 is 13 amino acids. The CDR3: CASRRGATEKLFF. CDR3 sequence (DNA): TGTGCCAGCAGGCGGGGGGCCACCGAAAAACTGTTTTTT.

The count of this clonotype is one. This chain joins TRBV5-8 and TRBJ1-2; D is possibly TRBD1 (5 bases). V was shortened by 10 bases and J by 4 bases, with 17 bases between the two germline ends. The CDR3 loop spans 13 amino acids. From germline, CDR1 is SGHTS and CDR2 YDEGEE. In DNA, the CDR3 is TGTGCCTGGGGCTTGAGGTCCCCCTATGGCTACACCTTC. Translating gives CAWGLRSPYGYTF.

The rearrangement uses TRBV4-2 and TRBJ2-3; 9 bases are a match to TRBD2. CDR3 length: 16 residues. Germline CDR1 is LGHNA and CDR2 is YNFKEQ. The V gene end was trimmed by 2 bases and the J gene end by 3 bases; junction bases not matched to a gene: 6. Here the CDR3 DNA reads TGTGCCAGCAGCCAATTATCGCGGGGGGGGACAGATACGCAGTATTTT. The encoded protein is CASSQLSRGGTDTQYF.

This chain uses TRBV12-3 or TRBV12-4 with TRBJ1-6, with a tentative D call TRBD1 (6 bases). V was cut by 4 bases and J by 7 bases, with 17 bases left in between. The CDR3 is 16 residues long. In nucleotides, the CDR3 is TGTGCCAGCAGTTCACAGGGCAACCTTCGGAATTCACCCCTCCACTTT. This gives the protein CASSSQGNLRNSPLHF.

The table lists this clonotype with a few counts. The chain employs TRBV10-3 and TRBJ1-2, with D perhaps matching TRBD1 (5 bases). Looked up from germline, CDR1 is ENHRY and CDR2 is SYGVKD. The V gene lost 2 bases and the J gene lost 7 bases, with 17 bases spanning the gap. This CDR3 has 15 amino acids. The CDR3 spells CAISEVGRWSSGYTF. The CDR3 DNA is TGTGCCATCAGTGAGGTGGGGCGGTGGTCTTCTGGCTACACCTTC.

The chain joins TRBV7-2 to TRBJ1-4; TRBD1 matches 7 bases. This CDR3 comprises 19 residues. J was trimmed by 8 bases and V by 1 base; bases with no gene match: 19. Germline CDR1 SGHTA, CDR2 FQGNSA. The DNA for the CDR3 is TGTGCCAGCAGCTTAGAGAAGGGGACAGAGCATACACCCCGGGAAAAACTGTTTTTT. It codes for CASSLEKGTEHTPREKLFF.

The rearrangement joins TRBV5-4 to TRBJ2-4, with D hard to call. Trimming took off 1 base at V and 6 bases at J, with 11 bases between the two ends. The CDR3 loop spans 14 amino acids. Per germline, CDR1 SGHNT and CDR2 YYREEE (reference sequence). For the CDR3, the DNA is TGTGCCAGCAGCTTGAGGGAAGGGTCAAACATTCAGTACTTC. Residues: CASSLREGSNIQYF.

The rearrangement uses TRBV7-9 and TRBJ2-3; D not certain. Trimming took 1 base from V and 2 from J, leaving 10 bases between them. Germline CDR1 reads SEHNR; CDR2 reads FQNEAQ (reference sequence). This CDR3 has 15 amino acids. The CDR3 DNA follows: TGTGCCAGCAGCTTAGAGGGTGCCTACACAGATACGCAGTATTTT. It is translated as CASSLEGAYTDTQYF.

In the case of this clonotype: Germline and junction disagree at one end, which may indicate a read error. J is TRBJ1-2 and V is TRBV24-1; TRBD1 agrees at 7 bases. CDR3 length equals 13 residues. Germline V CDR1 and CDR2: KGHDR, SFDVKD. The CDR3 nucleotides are TGTACCACCAGTGACCCGACAGGGTATGGCTACACCTTC. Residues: CTTSDPTGYGYTF.

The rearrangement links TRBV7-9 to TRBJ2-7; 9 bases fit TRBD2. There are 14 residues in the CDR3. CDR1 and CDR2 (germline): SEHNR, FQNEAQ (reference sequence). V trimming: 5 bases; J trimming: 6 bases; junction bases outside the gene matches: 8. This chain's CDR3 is CASSVLAGLREQYF. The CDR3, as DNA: TGTGCCAGCAGCGTACTAGCGGGCCTTCGCGAGCAGTACTTC.

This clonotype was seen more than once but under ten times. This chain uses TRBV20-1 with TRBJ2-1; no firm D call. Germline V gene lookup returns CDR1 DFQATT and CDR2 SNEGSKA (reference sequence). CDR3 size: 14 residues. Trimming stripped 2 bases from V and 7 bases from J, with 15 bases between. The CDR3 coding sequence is TGCAGTGCTAGATCCCCCTGGGCCCATAATGAGCAGTTCTTC. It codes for CSARSPWAHNEQFF.

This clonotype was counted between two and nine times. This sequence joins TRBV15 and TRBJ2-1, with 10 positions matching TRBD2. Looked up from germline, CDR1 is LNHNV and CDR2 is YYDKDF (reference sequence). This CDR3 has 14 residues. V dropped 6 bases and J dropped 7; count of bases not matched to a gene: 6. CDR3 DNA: TGTGCCACCAGGGTAGCGGGGGGCGAAAATGAGCAGTTCTTC. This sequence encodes CATRVAGGENEQFF.

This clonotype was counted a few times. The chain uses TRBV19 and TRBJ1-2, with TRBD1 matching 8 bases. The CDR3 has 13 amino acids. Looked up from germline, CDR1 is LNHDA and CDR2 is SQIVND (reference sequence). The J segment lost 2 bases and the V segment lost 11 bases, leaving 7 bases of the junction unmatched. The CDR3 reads CAATGTGNYGYTF. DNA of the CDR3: TGTGCCGCGACCGGGACAGGAAACTATGGCTACACCTTC.

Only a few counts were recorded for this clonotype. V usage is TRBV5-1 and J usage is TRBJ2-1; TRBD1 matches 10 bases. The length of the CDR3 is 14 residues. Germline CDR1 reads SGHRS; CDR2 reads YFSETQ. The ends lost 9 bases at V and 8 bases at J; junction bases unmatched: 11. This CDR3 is CAIRRTGGSDEQFF. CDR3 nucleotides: TGCGCCATAAGGAGGACAGGGGGAAGCGATGAGCAGTTCTTC.

As DNA, the CDR3 is TGCGCCAGCAGTCCCCTCGGATTGGGGAACACTGAAGCTTTCTTT. Translating gives CASSPLGLGNTEAFF. V usage is TRBV10-1 and J usage is TRBJ1-1; D unclear. Germline assignment: CDR1 WNHNN and CDR2 SYGVQD (reference sequence). This CDR3 contains 15 residues. V lost 5 bases and J 1 base, leaving 14 bases between the germline ends.

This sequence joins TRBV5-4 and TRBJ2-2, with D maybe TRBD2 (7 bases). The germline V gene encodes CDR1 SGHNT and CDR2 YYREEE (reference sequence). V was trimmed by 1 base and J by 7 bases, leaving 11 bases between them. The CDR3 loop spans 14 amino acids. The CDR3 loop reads CASSLTGRVGELFF. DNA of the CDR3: TGTGCCAGCAGCTTGACAGGGAGGGTCGGGGAGCTGTTTTTT.

The CDR3 protein is CASSFGQVGEKLFF. CDR3 nucleotides: TGTGCCAGCAGCTTTGGTCAGGTGGGGGAAAAACTGTTTTTT. The V gene is TRBV5-6, the J gene TRBJ1-4; D is unresolved. Per the germline V gene, CDR1 is SGHDT and CDR2 is YYEEEE. The CDR3 runs to 14 residues. The germline V and J ends were trimmed by 2 bases and 8 bases, with 13 bases remaining between them.

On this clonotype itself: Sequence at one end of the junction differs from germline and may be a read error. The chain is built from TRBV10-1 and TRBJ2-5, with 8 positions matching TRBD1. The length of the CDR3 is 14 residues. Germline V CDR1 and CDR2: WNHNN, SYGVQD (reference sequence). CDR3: CASASTGEGEIQYF. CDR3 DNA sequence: TGCGCCAGCGCCTCGACAGGGGAAGGAGAGATCCAGTACTTC.

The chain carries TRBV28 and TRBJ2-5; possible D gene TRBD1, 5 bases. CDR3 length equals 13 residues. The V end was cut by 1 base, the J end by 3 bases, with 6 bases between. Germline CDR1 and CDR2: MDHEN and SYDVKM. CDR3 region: CASSLSREETQYF. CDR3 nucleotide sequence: TGTGCCAGCAGTTTATCCAGGGAAGAGACCCAGTACTTC.